This TCR beta chain appears in the sequencing data of a study of cytomegalovirus exposure and HLA in healthy donors. The PCR had 60 Vbeta and 13 Jbeta primers. TCRdb keeps only in-frame clones here, not all; method: immunoSEQ multiplex PCR. Among fewer than 150,000 clones listed, 80% were seen once. V dropped 1 base and J dropped 4 bases, with 8 bases sitting between them. This CDR3 has 13 amino acids. Germline loops: CDR1 LNHNV, CDR2 YYDKDF (reference sequence). Sequencing used PBMCs. This clonotype originated in a male donor in good health and CMV-seronegative. V is TRBV15 and J is TRBJ2-7; D not resolved. CDR3 bases: TGTGCCACCAGCAGAGCCTCCGGGTACGAGCAGTACTTC. Its protein is CATSRASGYEQYF. Drawing the rest from reference TRBV15 and TRBJ2-7, the complete variable domain is DAMVIQNPRYQVTQFGKPVTLSCSQTLNHNVMYWYQQKSSQAPKLLFHYYDKDFNNEADTPDNFQSRRPNTSFCFLDIRSPGLGDTAMYLCATSRASGYEQYFGPGTRLTVT.